The 19 T cell receptor beta chains presented below share a single source sample, sequenced in a study of T cell changes during pregnancy in multiple sclerosis. TCRdb keeps only in-frame clones here, not all; method: immunoSEQ multiplex PCR. The table shows tens of thousands of clones, with 92% occurring only once. The sequencing used CD4+ T cells from peripheral blood mononuclear cells, collected in the third trimester of pregnancy. The receptors shown here come from a female donor with multiple sclerosis, enrolled in a pregnancy study.

The chain couples TRBV7-2 to TRBJ2-1; TRBD2 agrees at 7 bases. Trimming took 2 bases from V and 5 from J; bases not matched to a gene: 6. This CDR3 spans 15 amino acids. Germline loops: CDR1 SGHTA, CDR2 FQGNSA. The CDR3 loop reads CASSLFAGANNEQFF. As DNA, the CDR3 is TGTGCCAGCAGCTTATTTGCGGGAGCTAACAATGAGCAGTTCTTC.

J is TRBJ2-2 and V is TRBV7-2; tentatively, D is TRBD1 (6 bases). Germline V gene data show CDR1 as SGHTA and CDR2 as FQGNSA. Trimming removed 0 bases from V and 4 bases from J, with 12 bases in between. The CDR3 covers 16 residues. The CDR3: CASSLATGSATGELFF. CDR3 bases: TGTGCCAGCAGCTTAGCGACAGGTTCGGCCACCGGGGAGCTGTTTTTT.

This sequence joins TRBV30 and TRBJ2-1; possible D gene TRBD2, 5 bases. The CDR3 covers 13 residues. Germline V CDR1 and CDR2: GTSNPN, SVGIG (reference sequence). Between the trimmed V and J ends, which lost 3 bases and 4 bases, there was a span of 10 bases. The CDR3 is CAWSYQRYNEQFF. CDR3 DNA sequence: TGTGCCTGGAGCTATCAGCGGTACAATGAGCAGTTCTTC.

Only one count was recorded for this clone. V is TRBV4-3 and J is TRBJ2-1; D is perhaps TRBD1 (5 bases). CDR3 length: 15 amino acids. CDR1 LGHNA and CDR2 YSLEER come from the germline V gene. V was clipped by 0 bases and J by 4 bases, with 10 bases between them. CDR3 in DNA: TGCGCCAGCAGCCAAGAAGGGGCTAGTTACAATGAGCAGTTCTTC. Translating it yields CASSQEGASYNEQFF.

The chain links TRBV27 to TRBJ2-1; D is perhaps TRBD1 (7 bases). With 4 bases removed from V and 7 bases from J, the gap between germline ends came to 17 bases. The germline V gene has CDR1 MNHEY and CDR2 SMNVEV (reference sequence). The CDR3 length is 15 residues. The CDR3 nucleotides are TGTGCCAGCAGTTCGGAGGGGGCTAGGAGGAATGAGCAGTTCTTC. Residues: CASSSEGARRNEQFF.

This chain joins TRBV20-1 and TRBJ2-1; D uncertain. Trimming pared 3 bases from V and 3 bases from J, leaving 3 bases between. CDR1 DFQATT and CDR2 SNEGSKA come from the germline V gene (reference sequence). The CDR3 has 11 residues. The CDR3, as DNA: TGCAGTGCTAGTTACTACAATGAGCAGTTCTTC. Protein product: CSASYYNEQFF.

The rearrangement joins TRBV5-1 to TRBJ1-2, with D possibly TRBD1 on 5 matching bases. Germline CDR1 and CDR2: SGHRS and YFSETQ. The ends were cut back, 7 bases at V and 2 bases at J, with 21 bases in the middle. This CDR3 comprises 16 residues. The CDR3 loop is CASSGLQGGANYGYTF. Here the CDR3 DNA reads TGCGCCAGCTCAGGGTTGCAGGGTGGAGCAAACTATGGCTACACCTTC.

This rearrangement joins TRBV19 to TRBJ1-5, with 9 bases identical to TRBD1. J gave up 1 base and V 7 bases, and 5 bases lay outside the gene matches. Germline V gene lookup returns CDR1 LNHDA and CDR2 SQIVND (reference sequence). The CDR3 sequence is 15 residues long. The CDR3 nucleotides are TGTGCCAGTAACTCCGACAGGGGGAGCAATCAGCCCCAGCATTTT. Translated: CASNSDRGSNQPQHF.

The chain couples TRBV2 to TRBJ2-1; TRBD2 is a possible D gene (5 bases). The length of the CDR3 is 14 residues. Trimming shortened V by 5 bases and J by 8 bases, and 16 bases separated the two germline ends. The germline V gene has CDR1 SNHLY and CDR2 FYNNEI. This chain's CDR3 is CASSRRSLVDEQFF. CDR3 nucleotide sequence: TGTGCCAGCAGTCGGAGGTCCTTGGTCGATGAGCAGTTCTTC.

The rearrangement links TRBV6-5 to TRBJ2-2; 11 bases are shared with TRBD2. Germline lookup yields CDR1 MNHEY and CDR2 SVGAGI. The CDR3 is 16 residues long. After removal of 4 bases from V and 3 bases from J, the junction contained 4 bases not matched to a gene. CDR3 coding DNA: TGTGCCAGCAGTTCCCCTAGCGGGAGGCACACCGGGGAGCTGTTTTTT. This translates into CASSSPSGRHTGELFF.

The chain joins TRBV28 to TRBJ1-2; maybe TRBD1 (5 bases). The CDR3 totals 14 residues. Germline values: CDR1 MDHEN, CDR2 SYDVKM. Trimming left V 7 bases short and J 2 bases short, with 14 bases between. As DNA, the CDR3 is TGTGCCAGCAAACCCGCAGACAGAAACTATGGCTACACCTTC. Protein: CASKPADRNYGYTF.

This sequence joins TRBV7-2 and TRBJ1-2; 8 positions match TRBD1. J gave up 6 bases and V 1 base, and 4 bases lay outside the gene matches. CDR3 size: 14 residues. CDR1 and CDR2 (germline): SGHTA, FQGNSA. For the CDR3, the DNA is TGTGCCAGCAGCTTAGGGACAGGGTATGATGGCTACACCTTC. This gives the protein CASSLGTGYDGYTF.

This clone showed up just once. The rearrangement uses TRBV13 and TRBJ2-7, with no clear D. The V gene lost 5 bases and the J gene lost 0 bases, with 5 bases spanning the gap. Germline V gene sequence: CDR1 PRHDT, CDR2 FYEKMQ (reference sequence). This CDR3 region has 12 residues. The CDR3 nucleotides read TGTGCCAGCAGCCTCCTCTCCTACGAGCAGTACTTC. Translated, it gives CASSLLSYEQYF.

The J gene is TRBJ2-7, the V gene TRBV6-5; 11 bases align to TRBD2. This CDR3 spans 16 amino acids. V dropped 4 bases and J dropped 1; count of bases not matched to a gene: 6. Germline loops: CDR1 MNHEY, CDR2 SVGAGI. CDR3 loop: CASSSLAGGLSYEQYF. The CDR3 bases are TGTGCCAGCAGTTCCCTAGCGGGAGGACTTTCCTACGAGCAGTACTTC.

The genes are TRBV5-1 and TRBJ2-1; no clear D. The CDR3 has 16 residues. Germline V gene data show CDR1 as SGHRS and CDR2 as YFSETQ. V was trimmed by 0 bases and J by 4 bases, leaving 14 bases between them. The CDR3 sequence is CASSLVGFLPYNEQFF. CDR3 nucleotides: TGCGCCAGCAGCTTGGTCGGGTTTCTACCTTACAATGAGCAGTTCTTC.

The CDR3 loop is CASSDDRDRAYEQYF. DNA of the CDR3: TGTGCCAGCAGTGACGACCGGGACAGGGCCTACGAGCAGTACTTC. The chain uses TRBV6-4 and TRBJ2-7; 9 bases align to TRBD1. Losses at the gene ends were 2 bases for V and 2 bases for J; bases not matched to a gene: 4. This CDR3 has 15 amino acids. Germline lookup yields CDR1 MRHNA and CDR2 SNTAGT.

The rearrangement links TRBV10-2 to TRBJ1-1; D gene unclear. There are 11 residues in the CDR3. Germline CDR1 reads WSHSY; CDR2 reads SAAADI. Between the trimmed V and J ends, which lost 3 bases and 10 bases, there was a span of 9 bases. The CDR3 nucleotides are TGCGCCAGCAGTGAATACAGTACAGCTTTCTTT. Translating gives CASSEYSTAFF.

The CDR3 sequence: CASSHRGLSYGYTF. As DNA, the CDR3 is TGTGCCAGCAGTCACAGGGGGTTGAGCTATGGCTACACCTTC. The chain joins TRBV6-1 to TRBJ1-2; 8 bases are a match to TRBD1. The CDR3 has 14 amino acids. The germline gives CDR1 MNHNS, CDR2 SASEGT. V gave up 5 bases and J gave up 4 bases; unmatched junction bases: 6.

The V gene is TRBV5-1, the J gene TRBJ2-7; D is possibly TRBD2 (7 bases). CDR3 length equals 13 residues. Germline V lookup: CDR1 SGHRS, CDR2 YFSETQ. V dropped 4 bases and J dropped 3 bases, with 11 bases sitting between them. CDR3 DNA: TGCGCCAGCAGCGGGGGGGCGGGCTACGAGCAGTACTTC. It encodes CASSGGAGYEQYF.